What follows is one T cell receptor (beta chain) and its context. This sample was included in a study of Tregs in tolerant kidney transplant recipients. The CDR3 covers 14 residues. V lost 0 bases and J lost 3, with 8 bases in between. Per germline, CDR1 SGHTA and CDR2 FQGNSA. Sequencing was performed with immunoSEQ multiplex PCR; in TCRdb, only in-frame clones are kept and a portion is missing. Here the sample spans 90,000 to 120,000 clones, around 87% being singletons. The sequences come from CD4+ T cells from blood, collected before the transplant. The source is a human donor who received a combined kidney and bone marrow transplant. The chain links TRBV7-2 to TRBJ2-5; TRBD2 is a possible D gene (5 bases). The CDR3 DNA is TGTGCCAGCAGCTTAGCTAGCGTAGAAGAGACCCAGTACTTC. It specifies CASSLASVEETQYF. Full variable domain (remainder filled in from reference TRBV7-2 and TRBJ2-5): GAGVSQSPSNKVTEKGKDVELRCDPISGHTALYWYRQSLGQGLEFLIYFQGNSAPDKSGLPSDRFSAERTGGSVSTLTIQRTQQEDSAVYLCASSLASVEETQYFGPGTRLLVL.